The 2 T cell receptor beta chains below were found in one sample sequenced in a study of T cell changes during pregnancy in multiple sclerosis. The protocol was immunoSEQ multiplex PCR, while the TCRdb copy is restricted to in-frame clones and leaves out a portion. The sample records some 74,000 clones, around 92% being singletons. Here the sequenced sample was peripheral blood, taken before pregnancy. These receptors were taken from a female donor with multiple sclerosis, enrolled in a pregnancy study.

This clone appeared once. The chain joins TRBV7-9 to TRBJ2-7, with 11 bases aligning to TRBD1. Losses at the gene ends were 0 bases for V and 7 bases for J; bases not matched to a gene: 5. The CDR3 runs 15 residues. From germline, CDR1 is SEHNR and CDR2 FQNEAQ (reference sequence). CDR3: CASSLAGQGVREQYF. The DNA of the CDR3 is TGTGCCAGCAGCTTAGCGGGACAGGGGGTGAGGGAGCAGTACTTC.

This clone was seen a single time. The chain is built from TRBV19 and TRBJ2-1, with D perhaps TRBD2 (5 bases). Germline CDR1 LNHDA, CDR2 SQIVND (reference sequence). Trimming took 3 bases from V and 4 from J, leaving 10 bases between them. The CDR3 is made up of 14 amino acids. The chain's CDR3 is CASSIRRGYNEQFF. The CDR3 coding sequence is TGTGCCAGTAGTATTCGGAGAGGGTACAATGAGCAGTTCTTC.